The clone carrying this TCR beta chain was counted ten times or more. The sample belongs to a study of tumor and adjacent non-tumor tissue in lung cancer. TCRbeta libraries were built with three rounds of nested PCR, modified from ARM-PCR. TCRdb re-derived calls from the multiplex PCR reads in MiXCR, one entry per CDR3 protein. Among about 48,000 distinct CDR3 sequences listed, roughly 60% were seen once. The template was RNA from unsorted bulk tissue. This non-tumor lung sample came from over 3 cm beyond the tumor edge. Trimming took 7 bases from V and 7 from J, leaving 17 bases between them. Germline V gene data show CDR1 as SQVTM and CDR2 as ANQGSEA. The CDR3 sequence is 13 residues long.

The sample was distant non-tumor lung tissue. The V gene is TRBV29-1, the J gene TRBJ2-4; D unresolved. The sequence was collected from a woman in her sixties or seventies with non-small cell lung cancer. The CDR3 DNA follows: TGCAGCGCCCTGACGTGGGTTGGGAACATTCAGTACTTC. This sequence encodes CSALTWVGNIQYF.